The T cell receptor (beta chain) under discussion was sequenced for a study of T cell changes during pregnancy in multiple sclerosis. CDR3 length: 13 amino acids. Germline V gives CDR1 LNHNV, CDR2 YYDKDF (reference sequence). V dropped 2 bases and J dropped 10 bases, with 12 bases sitting between them. Only in-frame clones appear in the TCRdb table, and some are missing; sequencing was by immunoSEQ multiplex PCR. The data contain roughly 47,000 clones, approximately 94% of them singletons. The sequence came from a female donor with multiple sclerosis, enrolled in a pregnancy study. Sequences were derived from CD8+ T cells from peripheral blood mononuclear cells, sampled before pregnancy. The V and J genes are TRBV15 and TRBJ2-1; the D gene is possibly TRBD2 (6 bases). The CDR3 sequence is CATSRSSGREQFF. In DNA form, the CDR3 reads TGTGCCACCAGCAGATCCTCCGGGAGAGAGCAGTTCTTC.